One and the same sample provided the 16 T cell receptor beta chains below, sequenced in a study of PD-1 blockade in classical Hodgkin lymphoma. Measured with immunoSEQ multiplex PCR; TCRdb has only the in-frame clones, and not every one. The profile covers 25,000 to 35,000 clones, with 71% appearing a single time and roughly 3.5% taken by the ten largest. Relapse after autologous stem cell transplantation occurred in every patient, and brentuximab vedotin exposure varied. The sequences come from peripheral blood mononuclear cells (PBMCs), collected before the second cycle of nivolumab. The receptors shown here come from a human donor with classical Hodgkin lymphoma.

The rearrangement uses TRBV11-2 and TRBJ2-7; 7 nucleotides match TRBD1. Looked up from germline, CDR1 is SGHAT and CDR2 is FQNNGV. With 5 bases clipped from V and 3 bases from J, the junction kept 7 bases outside the gene matches. The CDR3 is 14 residues long. The DNA of the CDR3 is TGTGCCAGCAGCCCCGGACAGGACGTCTACGAGCAGTACTTC. It yields the protein CASSPGQDVYEQYF.

This chain links TRBV18 with TRBJ1-1; D ambiguous. Per the germline V gene, CDR1 is KGHSH and CDR2 is LQKENI. There are 15 residues in the CDR3. The V end lost 0 bases, the J end lost 1 base, and 9 bases lay between the germline ends. CDR3 coding DNA: TGTGCCAGCTCACCACCGAAGGGAGAGAACACTGAAGCTTTCTTT. Its translation: CASSPPKGENTEAFF.

This clone was counted between two and nine times. The rearrangement links TRBV30 to TRBJ1-1; tentatively, D is TRBD1 (5 bases). The CDR3 is made up of 12 amino acids. Germline CDR1 reads GTSNPN; CDR2 reads SVGIG (reference sequence). V was cut by 7 bases and J by 5 bases, with 14 bases left in between. CDR3 DNA: TGTGCCTCCTTCGCAGGGAGAACTGAAGCTTTCTTT. Encoded protein: CASFAGRTEAFF.

This clone was picked up a small number of times. V is TRBV11-2 and J is TRBJ2-5; 11 positions match TRBD2. The germline CDR1 and CDR2 sequences are SGHAT and FQNNGV. This CDR3 has 16 residues. J was trimmed by 5 bases and V by 6 bases; bases with no gene match: 11. CDR3 amino acids: CASSPTIAGGQETQYF. In nucleotides, the CDR3 is TGTGCCAGCAGTCCTACCATAGCGGGGGGGCAGGAGACCCAGTACTTC.

The sample holds a few counts of this clone. J is TRBJ2-2 and V is TRBV28; D not certain. The CDR3 contains 12 residues. Germline V gene sequence: CDR1 MDHEN, CDR2 SYDVKM. V was trimmed by 6 bases and J by 8 bases, leaving 10 bases between them. This chain's CDR3 is CASSSRPGELFF. CDR3 in DNA: TGTGCCAGCAGCTCACGGCCGGGGGAGCTGTTTTTT. Full variable domain (missing parts from reference TRBV28 and TRBJ2-2): DVKVTQSSRYLVKRTGEKVFLECVQDMDHENMFWYRQDPGLGLRLIYFSYDVKMKEKGDIPEGYSVSREKKERFSLILESASTNQTSMYLCASSSRPGELFFGEGSRLTVL.

The rearrangement uses TRBV4-3 and TRBJ2-2, with 10 bases that match TRBD2. The CDR3 is 18 amino acids. The junction had 9 bases not matched to a gene; V was cut back by 4 bases and J by 1 base. Germline CDR1 and CDR2: LGHNA and YSLEER. CDR3 residues: CASSLAWASGGNTGELFF. The CDR3 DNA is TGCGCCAGCAGCCTAGCCTGGGCTAGCGGGGGGAACACCGGGGAGCTGTTTTTT.

This clone was seen only a few times. The J gene is TRBJ2-7, the V gene TRBV2; D might be TRBD2 (5 bases). Between the trimmed V and J ends, which lost 8 bases and 3 bases, there was a span of 8 bases. CDR1 is SNHLY, CDR2 FYNNEI, per germline. CDR3 length equals 11 residues. This CDR3 is CASGLSYEQYF. The DNA of the CDR3 is TGTGCCAGCGGACTCAGCTACGAGCAGTACTTC. Combining the CDR3 with reference TRBV2 and TRBJ2-7 gives the whole variable domain EPEVTQTPSHQVTQMGQEVILRCVPISNHLYFYWYRQILGQKVEFLVSFYNNEISEKSEIFDDQFSVERPDGSNFTLKIRSTKLEDSAMYFCASGLSYEQYFGPGTRLTVT.

This chain connects TRBV5-1 to TRBJ1-1; 8 positions agree with TRBD1. Germline CDR1 SGHRS, CDR2 YFSETQ. This CDR3 is 14 amino acids long. Trimming cost V 4 bases and J 1 base; bases outside gene matches: 3. CDR3 DNA: TGCGCCAGCAGCGTAGACAGGGGGAACACTGAAGCTTTCTTT. Its translation: CASSVDRGNTEAFF.

The chain has TRBV7-9 and TRBJ2-1; D is unresolved. Germline assignment: CDR1 SEHNR and CDR2 FQNEAQ (reference sequence). This CDR3 has 12 amino acids. V lost 9 bases, J lost 8 bases, and 14 bases lay in between. The CDR3: CASSVGIYEQFF. The CDR3 coding sequence is TGTGCCAGTTCCGTGGGGATCTATGAGCAGTTCTTC.

J is TRBJ1-1 and V is TRBV19; no definite D call. The ends were cut back, 7 bases at V and 2 bases at J, with 17 bases in the middle. Germline-derived CDR1 and CDR2 are LNHDA and SQIVND (reference sequence). The CDR3 length is 15 residues. The CDR3 bases are TGTGCCAGTATGTTGGGTTGGAGCGGAAACACTGAAGCTTTCTTT. It specifies CASMLGWSGNTEAFF.

This clone has just a few counts. The chain combines TRBV5-4 with TRBJ1-2; D may be TRBD1 (6 bases). There are 12 residues in the CDR3. The ends were cut back, 9 bases at V and 4 bases at J, with 13 bases in the middle. Germline V gene lookup returns CDR1 SGHNT and CDR2 YYREEE (reference sequence). CDR3 sequence (DNA): TGTGCCATCGGGACAATTGCCTATGGCTACACCTTC. Amino acids: CAIGTIAYGYTF.

The CDR3 sequence: CASSLGTGAYEQYF. CDR3 sequence (DNA): TGTGCCAGCAGTTTAGGGACAGGGGCCTACGAGCAGTACTTC. The genes are TRBV27 and TRBJ2-7; 10 positions agree with TRBD1. The V gene end was trimmed by 2 bases and the J gene end by 2 bases; junction bases not matched to a gene: 0. Germline lookup yields CDR1 MNHEY and CDR2 SMNVEV (reference sequence). The CDR3 contains 14 residues.

Regarding this clone: Other DNA sequences from this sample encode an identical CDR3 as well. The CDR3 nucleotides read TGTGCCAGCAGCCAACCGACAGGGGCCACTCATGGCTACACCTTC. Translating it yields CASSQPTGATHGYTF. The J gene is TRBJ1-2, the V gene TRBV9; 8 nucleotides match TRBD1. Germline V lookup: CDR1 SGDLS, CDR2 YYNGEE. CDR3 length: 15 amino acids. Trimming cost V 4 bases and J 6 bases; bases outside gene matches: 11.

This clone is a singleton in its sample. The V call is TRBV28, the J call TRBJ2-5; 14 nucleotides line up with TRBD2. Germline lookup yields CDR1 MDHEN and CDR2 SYDVKM. J lost 2 bases, V lost 4 bases, and 12 bases had no gene match. The CDR3 contains 19 residues. DNA of the CDR3: TGTGCCAGCAGTTCCGACTGGACTAGCGGGGGGCCCGGGCAAGAGACCCAGTACTTC. It specifies CASSSDWTSGGPGQETQYF.

This clone came up once. V is TRBV4-1 and J is TRBJ2-5; 9 nucleotides agree with TRBD2. The CDR3 extends over 14 amino acids. Germline V CDR1 and CDR2: MGHRA, YSYEKL. Trimming took 4 bases from V and 5 from J; bases not matched to a gene: 5. This CDR3 reads CASSPYSGGETQYF. CDR3 coding DNA: TGCGCCAGCAGCCCCTATAGCGGGGGTGAGACCCAGTACTTC.

The chain has TRBV7-2 and TRBJ2-7; 8 bases map to TRBD2. Germline V gives CDR1 SGHTA, CDR2 FQGNSA. V lost 2 bases to trimming and J lost 2 bases; unmatched junction nucleotides: 5. The CDR3 is 15 amino acids. This chain's CDR3 is CASSLRGGTTYEQYF. The CDR3 DNA reads TGTGCCAGCAGCTTACGCGGGGGGACTACCTACGAGCAGTACTTC.